This T cell receptor (beta chain) originates from a study of blood T cells in healthy people across ages. Isolation of PBMCs gave at least 7 million cells per sample. As for this clonotype: The antigen is undetermined.

General study findings and limits: In the absence of known donor CMV status, changes in expanded clonotypes were possibly confounded.

The use of a sample-barcoded 5' primer and a J-beta primer mix characterized a second PCR of about 6 to 11 cycles. Unique molecular identifiers of 12 random nucleotides labeled each cDNA. TCRdb used MiXCR to reprocess the 5' RACE reads, holding one entry per CDR3 protein. The table lists 380,000 or so distinct CDR3 sequences, roughly half of them singletons, with 45% to 60% in the top ten. The TCR originated in a man aged 55 to 70 in good health. The sequencing sample was made of blood.

The CDR3 DNA reads as TGTGCCAGCACCCTACTAGCGGGAGGGCCTTATGAGCAGTTCTTC. Its translation: CASTLLAGGPYEQFF. The chain recombines TRBV7-8 with TRBJ2-1; 13 bases align to TRBD2. After removal of 7 bases from V and 8 bases from J, the junction contained 8 bases not matched to a gene. The CDR3 is 15 amino acids. Germline values: CDR1 SGHVS, CDR2 FQNEAQ.